This T cell receptor beta chain was profiled in a study of T cells in Graves' hyperthyroidism and ophthalmopathy. What was amplified from RNA transcripts were TCR beta CDR3 regions. The primer set for the first-round RT-PCR of the TCR CDR3 was HTBI. A single record per CDR3 protein comes from TCRdb applying MiXCR to the multiplex PCR reads. The sample contains hundreds of thousands of distinct CDR3 sequences, about 16% of which appear only once. This clonotype has more than one count but fewer than ten. The CDR3 is 14 amino acids. Looked up from germline, CDR1 is SGDLS and CDR2 is YYNGEE. V dropped 1 base and J dropped 3 bases, with 11 bases sitting between them.

V gene TRBV9 combines with J gene TRBJ2-7; D gene uncertain. Material for sequencing was blood. The TCR originated in a man aged 40-49 years with Graves' hyperthyroidism. The CDR3 region is CASSVNPTDYEQYF. CDR3 nucleotides: TGTGCCAGCAGCGTAAATCCGACTGACTACGAGCAGTACTTC.